This is a list of T cell receptor beta chains from one sample in a study of CD4+ T cells in melanoma. TCRdb keeps only in-frame clones here, not all; method: immunoSEQ multiplex PCR. The table shows about 140,000 clones, with around nine tenths occurring only once. These receptors all come from a human donor with melanoma. Each CDR3 is given with its conserved first and last residue. A D gene is named only where the DNA matches it firmly. Clone sizes are given selectively: once, few, many, or a class where the clone is expanded.

abundance: .
d_gene: .
v_gene: TRBV11-2
j_gene: TRBJ1-1
CDR3aa: CASSLDVGETNTEAFF
CDR3nt: TGTGCCAGCAGCTTAGATGTGGGGGAAACTAACACTGAAGCTTTCTTT

abundance: .
d_gene: .
v_gene: TRBV27
j_gene: TRBJ2-7
CDR3aa: CASSSSGTSYEQYF
CDR3nt: TGTGCCAGCAGTTCCTCCGGGACAAGCTACGAGCAGTACTTC

abundance: .
d_gene: .
v_gene: TRBV6-5
j_gene: TRBJ1-1
CDR3aa: CASSYSLGTSEAFF
CDR3nt: TGTGCCAGCAGTTACTCGTTGGGGACAAGTGAAGCTTTCTTT

abundance: .
d_gene: TRBD2
v_gene: TRBV10-2
j_gene: TRBJ2-5
CDR3aa: CASSESRGGGAGETQYF
CDR3nt: TGCGCCAGCAGTGAGTCGAGAGGCGGGGGGGCCGGAGAGACCCAGTACTTC

abundance: .
d_gene: TRBD2
v_gene: TRBV10-2
j_gene: TRBJ2-3
CDR3aa: CASSDTVESGGASTDTQYF
CDR3nt: TGCGCCAGCAGCGACACTGTGGAAAGCGGGGGGGCCAGCACAGATACGCAGTATTTT

abundance: .
d_gene: .
v_gene: TRBV4-1
j_gene: TRBJ2-1
CDR3aa: CASSQVSSRDPRLF
CDR3nt: TGCGCCAGCAGCCAAGTCAGCAGCCGGGACCCCCGGCTCTTC

abundance: .
d_gene: .
v_gene: TRBV30
j_gene: TRBJ2-5
CDR3aa: CAWSPGTKETQYF
CDR3nt: TGTGCCTGGAGCCCTGGTACCAAAGAGACCCAGTACTTC

abundance: .
d_gene: TRBD2
v_gene: TRBV5-4
j_gene: TRBJ2-2
CDR3aa: CASSFGLAGNTGELFF
CDR3nt: TGTGCCAGCAGCTTCGGACTAGCGGGGAACACCGGGGAGCTGTTTTTT

abundance: .
d_gene: .
v_gene: TRBV4-2
j_gene: TRBJ1-2
CDR3aa: CASSQGPGLFYGYTF
CDR3nt: TGTGCCAGCAGCCAAGGCCCGGGCTTATTCTATGGCTACACCTTC

abundance: .
d_gene: .
v_gene: TRBV29-1
j_gene: TRBJ2-5
CDR3aa: CSVAVGGDQETQYF
CDR3nt: TGCAGCGTTGCGGTCGGCGGGGACCAAGAGACCCAGTACTTC

abundance: .
d_gene: TRBD2
v_gene: TRBV7-6
j_gene: TRBJ2-1
CDR3aa: CASSSGTSGEEQFF
CDR3nt: TGTGCCAGCAGCTCGGGGACTAGCGGGGAAGAGCAGTTCTTC

abundance: .
d_gene: TRBD1
v_gene: TRBV2
j_gene: TRBJ1-2
CDR3aa: CASQRGGEYGYTF
CDR3nt: TGTGCCAGCCAGAGAGGGGGCGAGTATGGCTACACCTTC

abundance: few
d_gene: TRBD1
v_gene: TRBV18
j_gene: TRBJ2-7
CDR3aa: CASSPLDRGGSYEQYF
CDR3nt: TGTGCCAGCTCACCTCTGGACAGGGGGGGATCCTACGAGCAGTACTTC

abundance: .
d_gene: TRBD1
v_gene: TRBV29-1
j_gene: TRBJ2-1
CDR3aa: CSVSRGTGNNEQFF
CDR3nt: TGCAGCGTGAGTCGTGGGACAGGGAACAATGAGCAGTTCTTC

abundance: .
d_gene: .
v_gene: TRBV2
j_gene: TRBJ1-2
CDR3aa: CASSASLQGVGGYTF
CDR3nt: TGTGCCAGCAGCGCCTCCCTACAGGGAGTAGGTGGCTACACCTTC

abundance: .
d_gene: .
v_gene: TRBV19
j_gene: TRBJ1-1
CDR3aa: CASSQGRNTEAFF
CDR3nt: TGTGCCAGTAGTCAAGGGCGGAACACTGAAGCTTTCTTT

abundance: .
d_gene: TRBD1
v_gene: TRBV5-8
j_gene: TRBJ1-6
CDR3aa: CASVGDSSFNSPLHF
CDR3nt: TGTGCCAGCGTTGGGGACAGCTCCTTTAATTCACCCCTCCACTTT

abundance: .
d_gene: .
v_gene: TRBV30
j_gene: TRBJ2-1
CDR3aa: CACLGRGARNEQFF
CDR3nt: TGTGCCTGCCTGGGTCGGGGGGCTCGGAATGAGCAGTTCTTC

abundance: .
d_gene: .
v_gene: TRBV9
j_gene: TRBJ2-3
CDR3aa: CASSPQPVMNTDTQYF
CDR3nt: TGTGCCAGCAGCCCCCAGCCGGTGATGAACACAGATACGCAGTATTTT

abundance: once
d_gene: .
v_gene: TRBV7-3
j_gene: TRBJ2-3
CDR3aa: CASSLVGRGPDTQYF
CDR3nt: TGTGCCAGCAGCTTAGTAGGAAGAGGTCCAGATACGCAGTATTTT

abundance: .
d_gene: .
v_gene: TRBV6-5
j_gene: TRBJ2-1
CDR3aa: CASRNGGSSYNEQFF
CDR3nt: TGTGCCAGCCGGAACGGGGGCAGCTCCTACAATGAGCAGTTCTTC

abundance: .
d_gene: .
v_gene: TRBV2
j_gene: TRBJ1-1
CDR3aa: CASTIQGVGTEAFF
CDR3nt: TGTGCCAGCACCATACAGGGAGTGGGCACTGAAGCTTTCTTT

abundance: .
d_gene: .
v_gene: TRBV6-6
j_gene: TRBJ2-2
CDR3aa: CASSDPGKNGELFF
CDR3nt: TGTGCCAGCAGTGACCCCGGCAAGAACGGGGAGCTGTTTTTT

abundance: once
d_gene: TRBD2
v_gene: TRBV30
j_gene: TRBJ2-1
CDR3aa: CAWLGLAGGIPAYNEQFF
CDR3nt: TGTGCCTGGTTGGGACTAGCGGGGGGAATACCAGCCTACAATGAGCAGTTCTTC

abundance: .
d_gene: .
v_gene: TRBV5-5
j_gene: TRBJ1-2
CDR3aa: CASSLTHFQGYTF
CDR3nt: TGTGCCAGCAGCTTAACCCATTTTCAGGGCTACACCTTC

abundance: .
d_gene: .
v_gene: TRBV2
j_gene: TRBJ2-3
CDR3aa: CASGADLSPSTDTQYF
CDR3nt: TGTGCCAGCGGGGCAGACCTATCCCCTAGCACAGATACGCAGTATTTT

abundance: .
d_gene: TRBD2
v_gene: TRBV7-8
j_gene: TRBJ2-5
CDR3aa: CASSSHRLAGGPGETQYF
CDR3nt: TGTGCCAGCAGTTCCCACCGGCTAGCGGGGGGGCCGGGAGAGACCCAGTACTTC

abundance: once
d_gene: TRBD2
v_gene: TRBV2
j_gene: TRBJ2-3
CDR3aa: CASSERGLGGTDTQYF
CDR3nt: TGTGCCAGCAGTGAGCGGGGACTAGGAGGCACAGATACGCAGTATTTT

abundance: once
d_gene: TRBD1
v_gene: TRBV5-4
j_gene: TRBJ1-2
CDR3aa: CAILKRRGPRGYTF
CDR3nt: TGTGCCATCCTCAAGCGGAGGGGGCCTCGGGGCTACACCTTC

abundance: .
d_gene: .
v_gene: TRBV2
j_gene: TRBJ1-6
CDR3aa: CASSRTVNFNSPLHF
CDR3nt: TGTGCCAGCAGTCGGACAGTCAACTTTAATTCACCCCTCCACTTT

abundance: .
d_gene: .
v_gene: TRBV6-1
j_gene: TRBJ1-5
CDR3aa: CASSESPGASSNQPQHF
CDR3nt: TGTGCCAGCAGTGAATCGCCGGGGGCCAGTAGCAATCAGCCCCAGCATTTT

abundance: once
d_gene: .
v_gene: TRBV6-1
j_gene: TRBJ2-5
CDR3aa: CASSERGRQETQYF
CDR3nt: TGTGCCAGCAGTGAACGGGGGCGTCAAGAGACCCAGTACTTC

abundance: .
d_gene: .
v_gene: TRBV5-5
j_gene: TRBJ1-5
CDR3aa: CASSSIFTVQPQHF
CDR3nt: TGTGCCAGCAGCTCTATATTCACCGTTCAGCCCCAGCATTTT

abundance: once
d_gene: TRBD1
v_gene: TRBV6-6
j_gene: TRBJ1-2
CDR3aa: CASSSRGQGYTF
CDR3nt: TGTGCCAGCAGTTCGAGGGGGCAGGGCTACACCTTC

abundance: .
d_gene: TRBD2
v_gene: TRBV6-5
j_gene: TRBJ2-1
CDR3aa: CASTPGGGARNEQFF
CDR3nt: TGTGCCAGCACCCCGGGCGGGGGGGCCCGCAATGAGCAGTTCTTC

abundance: once
d_gene: .
v_gene: TRBV19
j_gene: TRBJ1-5
CDR3aa: CASSPPGARVSNQPQHF
CDR3nt: TGTGCCAGTAGTCCGCCGGGGGCGAGGGTGAGCAATCAGCCCCAGCATTTT

abundance: .
d_gene: TRBD1
v_gene: TRBV5-1
j_gene: TRBJ2-3
CDR3aa: CASSTQGADTDTQYF
CDR3nt: TGCGCCAGCAGCACACAGGGGGCAGACACAGATACGCAGTATTTT

abundance: .
d_gene: .
v_gene: TRBV6-1
j_gene: TRBJ2-5
CDR3aa: CASSEPQQWETQYF
CDR3nt: TGTGCCAGCAGTGAACCCCAGCAGTGGGAGACCCAGTACTTC

abundance: .
d_gene: TRBD2
v_gene: TRBV18
j_gene: TRBJ2-3
CDR3aa: CASSPPASGQGTDTQYF
CDR3nt: TGTGCCAGCTCACCACCAGCTAGCGGGCAGGGCACAGATACGCAGTATTTT

abundance: .
d_gene: TRBD1
v_gene: TRBV30
j_gene: TRBJ1-6
CDR3aa: CAWSGPGRGSSPLHF
CDR3nt: TGTGCCTGGAGTGGCCCGGGCAGGGGGAGTTCACCCCTCCACTTT

abundance: few
d_gene: TRBD2
v_gene: TRBV14
j_gene: TRBJ2-5
CDR3aa: CASSRGRGDQETQYF
CDR3nt: TGTGCCAGCAGTCGGGGCCGGGGGGACCAAGAGACCCAGTACTTC

abundance: .
d_gene: TRBD2
v_gene: TRBV9
j_gene: TRBJ2-3
CDR3aa: CASSVAAGGPPDTQYF
CDR3nt: TGTGCCAGCAGCGTAGCAGCGGGGGGGCCTCCGGATACGCAGTATTTT